Shown below are 23 T cell receptor beta chains from a single sample sequenced in a study of T cell responses to AZD1222 COVID-19 vaccine. Sequencing used immunoSEQ multiplex PCR; TCRdb keeps in-frame clones, though not all of them. In the table there are under 150,000 clones, more than 85% of which are singletons. The starting material was peripheral blood, obtained on day 0 of AZD1222 vaccination. The receptors shown here come from an adult in good health.

This clone has just a few counts. The genes are TRBV11-2 and TRBJ2-7; 8 bases align to TRBD1. The CDR3 length is 15 residues. V shed 5 bases, J shed 1 base, and the junction held 7 bases outside the gene matches. Germline V CDR1 and CDR2: SGHAT, FQNNGV. CDR3 loop: CASSLRTGKSYEQYF. The CDR3 coding sequence is TGTGCCAGCAGCCTACGGACAGGGAAGTCCTACGAGCAGTACTTC. Looking up the rest from reference TRBV11-2 and TRBJ2-7 gives the full variable domain: EAGVAQSPRYKIIEKRQSVAFWCNPISGHATLYWYQQILGQGPKLLIQFQNNGVVDDSQLPKDRFSAERLKGVDSTLKIQPAKLEDSAVYLCASSLRTGKSYEQYFGPGTRLTVT.

The chain recombines TRBV4-3 with TRBJ1-6; D gene unclear. V was trimmed by 7 bases and J by 5 bases, leaving 15 bases between them. There are 15 residues in the CDR3. The germline V gene has CDR1 LGHNA and CDR2 YSLEER. The CDR3 sequence is CASKQTTDNNSPLHF. The CDR3, as DNA: TGCGCCAGCAAGCAAACCACAGATAATAATTCACCCCTCCACTTT.

V usage is TRBV30 and J usage is TRBJ2-5, with D uncertain. Trimming took off 0 bases at V and 4 bases at J, with 9 bases between the two ends. The CDR3 has 13 residues. CDR1 is GTSNPN, CDR2 SVGIG, per germline (reference sequence). CDR3 protein: CAWSVWEGETQYF. Here the CDR3 DNA reads TGTGCCTGGAGTGTGTGGGAAGGAGAGACCCAGTACTTC.

The rearrangement uses TRBV20-1 and TRBJ1-1, with a weak D call TRBD1 (5 bases). The length of the CDR3 is 11 residues. CDR1 and CDR2 from the germline V gene are DFQATT and SNEGSKA (reference sequence). Between the trimmed V and J ends, which lost 5 bases and 11 bases, there was a span of 15 bases. CDR3 residues: CSAWGDGAAFF. The CDR3 bases are TGCAGTGCTTGGGGGGATGGAGCTGCTTTCTTT.

The chain carries TRBV5-1 and TRBJ2-7; 8 bases agree with TRBD2. The CDR3 has 14 amino acids. Trimming at V came to 0 bases and at J to 9 bases, leaving 8 bases not matched to a gene. Germline loops: CDR1 SGHRS, CDR2 YFSETQ. CDR3 residues: CASSLVIAGNGQYF. CDR3 coding DNA: TGCGCCAGCAGCTTGGTAATAGCGGGAAATGGGCAGTACTTC.

The chain joins TRBV27 to TRBJ2-7; 7 nucleotides match TRBD1. CDR3 length: 17 amino acids. Unmatched junction bases numbered 16, after V lost 6 bases and J lost 2 bases. Germline CDR1 reads MNHEY; CDR2 reads SMNVEV (reference sequence). CDR3 in DNA: TGTGCCAGCAGACCTAGTCTAGGGCAGGGGGTGGCCTACGAGCAGTACTTC. This encodes CASRPSLGQGVAYEQYF.

The chain recombines TRBV5-1 with TRBJ1-1; D uncertain. Germline V gene lookup returns CDR1 SGHRS and CDR2 YFSETQ. V shed 0 bases and J shed 0 bases, with 3 bases lying between them. This CDR3 region has 13 residues. CDR3 sequence: CASSLELNTEAFF. DNA of the CDR3: TGCGCCAGCAGCTTGGAATTGAACACTGAAGCTTTCTTT.

The chain employs TRBV19 and TRBJ1-2, with D perhaps matching TRBD1 (5 bases). The CDR3 totals 12 residues. The V end lost 3 bases, the J end lost 7 bases, and 9 bases lay between the germline ends. Germline V gene data show CDR1 as LNHDA and CDR2 as SQIVND (reference sequence). The DNA for the CDR3 is TGTGCCAGTAGTATCCGGGACCTTGGCTACACCTTC. This codes for CASSIRDLGYTF.

This clone came up a few times. The chain uses TRBV28 and TRBJ2-7; no clear D. The CDR3 spans 17 residues. Trimming pared 3 bases from V and 0 bases from J, leaving 18 bases between. Germline V lookup: CDR1 MDHEN, CDR2 SYDVKM. As DNA, the CDR3 is TGTGCCAGCAGTTTTCCCCCAACTCAGGAACCCTCCTACGAGCAGTACTTC. It codes for CASSFPPTQEPSYEQYF. The full variable domain, completed using reference TRBV28 and TRBJ2-7, is DVKVTQSSRYLVKRTGEKVFLECVQDMDHENMFWYRQDPGLGLRLIYFSYDVKMKEKGDIPEGYSVSREKKERFSLILESASTNQTSMYLCASSFPPTQEPSYEQYFGPGTRLTVT.

The chain uses TRBV5-4 and TRBJ1-1; tentatively, D is TRBD1 (5 bases). V dropped 3 bases and J dropped 6 bases, with 12 bases sitting between them. This CDR3 has 13 amino acids. Germline V gene lookup returns CDR1 SGHNT and CDR2 YYREEE (reference sequence). The CDR3 nucleotides are TGTGCCAGCAGCTCCACACAGGCGGCTGAAGCTTTCTTT. Translating it yields CASSSTQAAEAFF.

The chain carries TRBV6-2 or TRBV6-3 and TRBJ2-1, with D perhaps being TRBD1 or TRBD2 (5 bases each). Trimming took 0 bases from V and 9 from J, leaving 12 bases between them. CDR1 MNHEY and CDR2 SVGEGT come from the germline V gene. The CDR3 has 14 amino acids. CDR3 nucleotides: TGTGCCAGCAGTTACTCCCCCTGGGGACGTGAGCAGTTCTTC. It is translated as CASSYSPWGREQFF.

The CDR3 DNA sequence: TGTGCCAGCAGTGAACCCAGGTATGGCTACACCTTC. Its translation is CASSEPRYGYTF. The gene calls are TRBV25-1 and TRBJ1-2, with unresolved D. Germline V gene data show CDR1 as MGHDK and CDR2 as SYGVNS. Trimming removed 2 bases at V and 5 bases at J, with 6 bases between. The CDR3 is 12 amino acids.

The chain couples TRBV20-1 to TRBJ1-2; 11 nucleotides line up with TRBD1. J gave up 10 bases and V 6 bases, and 4 bases lay outside the gene matches. Germline V CDR1 and CDR2: DFQATT, SNEGSKA (reference sequence). The CDR3 runs 11 residues. Here the CDR3 reads CSASDRGHYTF. The CDR3 bases are TGCAGTGCCTCGGACAGGGGGCACTACACCTTC.

The chain employs TRBV11-2 and TRBJ1-5, with D tentatively TRBD1 (5 bases). V was shortened by 5 bases and J by 0 bases, with 11 bases between the two germline ends. CDR1 is SGHAT, CDR2 FQNNGV, per germline. The CDR3 sequence is 15 residues long. For the CDR3, the DNA is TGTGCCAGCAGCCCGGGGGATTATAGCAATCAGCCCCAGCATTTT. It encodes CASSPGDYSNQPQHF.

The V and J genes are TRBV5-6 and TRBJ1-1, with D possibly TRBD1 on 5 matching bases. The germline V gene encodes CDR1 SGHDT and CDR2 YYEEEE. The CDR3 runs to 14 residues. Trimming pared 2 bases from V and 4 bases from J, leaving 12 bases between. CDR3 protein: CASSLGVDRTEAFF. As DNA, the CDR3 is TGTGCCAGCAGCTTAGGGGTAGATCGCACTGAAGCTTTCTTT.

The chain employs TRBV10-2 and TRBJ1-2; D is perhaps TRBD1 (6 bases). The V and J ends lost 5 bases and 5 bases respectively, with 18 bases between them. Germline CDR1 is WSHSY and CDR2 is SAAADI. CDR3 size: 15 residues. The CDR3, as DNA: TGCGCCAGCAGTAACGCGGGGGGGCGCGGATATGGCTACACCTTC. Translating gives CASSNAGGRGYGYTF.

V gene TRBV9 combines with J gene TRBJ1-2, with D possibly being TRBD1 (5 bases). The germline CDR1 and CDR2 sequences are SGDLS and YYNGEE. There are 12 residues in the CDR3. Between the trimmed V and J ends, which lost 7 bases and 4 bases, there was a span of 11 bases. The CDR3 reads CASGDSPYGYTF. For the CDR3, the DNA is TGTGCCAGCGGCGACAGTCCCTATGGCTACACCTTC.

CDR3 in amino acids: CASSQERKGTEAFF. The CDR3 DNA is TGTGCCAGCAGCCAAGAGAGGAAGGGCACTGAAGCTTTCTTT. The rearrangement links TRBV14 to TRBJ1-1; D remains ambiguous. This CDR3 contains 14 residues. V was shortened by 0 bases and J by 4 bases, with 9 bases between the two germline ends. The germline CDR1 and CDR2 sequences are SGHDN and FVKESK.

The gene calls are TRBV18 and TRBJ2-2; no definite D call. The CDR3 runs to 15 residues. V was shortened by 3 bases and J by 3 bases, with 11 bases between the two germline ends. Germline V gene lookup returns CDR1 KGHSH and CDR2 LQKENI. CDR3 residues: CASSPVTEYTGELFF. The CDR3 bases are TGTGCCAGCTCACCGGTTACAGAGTACACCGGGGAGCTGTTTTTT.

The CDR3 nucleotides read TGTGCCAGCAGCTCCCCCTACTCCTACAATGAGCAGTTCTTC. It is translated as CASSSPYSYNEQFF. The chain combines TRBV7-9 with TRBJ2-1, with D uncertain. This CDR3 contains 14 residues. Trimming removed 4 bases from V and 0 bases from J, with 7 bases in between. Germline-derived CDR1 and CDR2 are SEHNR and FQNEAQ (reference sequence).

The V and J genes are TRBV30 and TRBJ1-1; no firm D call. Germline V gives CDR1 GTSNPN, CDR2 SVGIG (reference sequence). Between the trimmed V and J ends, which lost 2 bases and 5 bases, there was a span of 12 bases. The CDR3 has 13 residues. The CDR3 DNA reads as TGTGCCTGGAGTTCGGGCCTTCAAACTGAAGCTTTCTTT. Its translation is CAWSSGLQTEAFF.

V is TRBV18 and J is TRBJ2-7, with 14 bases that match TRBD2. The trim removed 0 bases at V and 7 bases at J, leaving 5 bases unmatched. This CDR3 is built from 16 residues. CDR1 and CDR2 (germline): KGHSH, LQKENI. The CDR3 DNA reads as TGTGCCAGCTCACCACCCGGGACTAGCGGGAGTGGGGAGCAGTACTTC. Its protein product is CASSPPGTSGSGEQYF.

The chain recombines TRBV23-1 with TRBJ2-7; 9 bases line up with TRBD1. Being an ORF, TRBV23-1 has a function that is uncertain. The CDR3 has 14 amino acids. V dropped 6 bases and J dropped 0; count of bases not matched to a gene: 3. The CDR3 nucleotides are TGCGCCAGCAGCTGGACAGGGGTCTCCTACGAGCAGTACTTC. Translated: CASSWTGVSYEQYF.